The next 28 T cell receptor beta chains were all read from a single sample in a study of T cells in tuberculosis (dated by TCRdb to 2017 to 2018). Library generation was performed with the immunoSEQ multiplex PCR assay. This is the immuneACCESS table as TCRdb keeps it, with only in-frame sequences that have V and J called. A part of the clones is gone; compared with another copy, unresolved V genes explain less than half, and the rest is unexplained. Counted in this sample were tens of thousands of clones; around 90% of them appeared once. The ten largest make up roughly 15% of the sample. The sequenced material came from PBMCs. These receptor sequences come from a donor aged 10 to 29 with latent tuberculosis or without tuberculosis infection. Some clones in this sample may be carry-over from other donors' samples.

The genes are TRBV10-1 and TRBJ2-3, with 9 bases that match TRBD2. This CDR3 region has 15 residues. In germline, CDR1 is WNHNN, CDR2 SYGVQD (reference sequence). With 8 bases clipped from V and 2 bases from J, the junction kept 8 bases outside the gene matches. The CDR3 nucleotides are TGCGCCAGCGTTAAAAGCGGGGGGCCCACAGATACGCAGTATTTT. It yields the protein CASVKSGGPTDTQYF.

This chain links TRBV5-6 with TRBJ2-7; 12 nucleotides agree with TRBD1. Germline values: CDR1 SGHDT, CDR2 YYEEEE. The CDR3 contains 14 residues. Germline trimming cut 7 bases from V and 4 bases from J; bases unmatched to any gene: 6. The CDR3 protein is CASHGDRGLYEQYF. DNA of the CDR3: TGTGCCAGCCACGGGGACAGGGGGCTATACGAGCAGTACTTC.

The chain has TRBV30 and TRBJ2-7; 8 bases map to TRBD1. V was pared by 3 bases and J by 4 bases, with 2 bases of the junction left unmatched. CDR1 and CDR2 (germline): GTSNPN, SVGIG (reference sequence). The CDR3 extends over 12 amino acids. The CDR3 protein is CAWSGQGYEQYF. As DNA, the CDR3 is TGTGCCTGGAGCGGACAGGGATACGAGCAGTACTTC.

The genes are TRBV5-6 and TRBJ1-6; D unclear. V lost 0 bases to trimming and J lost 9 bases, with 13 bases between them. CDR3 length: 15 residues. In germline, CDR1 is SGHDT, CDR2 YYEEEE. CDR3 amino acids: CASSLEGRHVSPLHF. CDR3 nucleotides: TGTGCCAGCAGCTTGGAAGGCAGGCACGTTTCACCCCTCCACTTT.

For the CDR3, the DNA is TGTGCCAGCAGCCGACAGAAAAAGGCTCTTAACTACAATGAGCAGTTCTTC. It codes for CASSRQKKALNYNEQFF. The V and J genes are TRBV5-6 and TRBJ2-1; TRBD1 might be the D (5 bases). Per germline, CDR1 SGHDT and CDR2 YYEEEE. CDR3 length: 17 amino acids. Trimming shortened V by 4 bases and J by 3 bases, and 20 bases separated the two germline ends.

DNA for the CDR3: TGTGCCAGCAGTTTAGCGGGGCCACAAGAGACCCAGTACTTC. Its translation: CASSLAGPQETQYF. The chain uses TRBV27 and TRBJ2-5, with D possibly TRBD2 on 6 matching bases. V gave up 2 bases and J gave up 2 bases, with 9 bases separating them. The germline V gene encodes CDR1 MNHEY and CDR2 SMNVEV (reference sequence). CDR3 size: 14 residues.

For this clone: An end of the junction does not agree with germline; a read error may underlie this. This chain connects TRBV7-7 to TRBJ2-1; 12 bases line up with TRBD1. Germline V gene lookup returns CDR1 SSHAT and CDR2 FNYEAQ (reference sequence). This CDR3 contains 14 residues. CDR3 sequence: CASSLGQGANEQFF. For the CDR3, the DNA is TGTGCTAGCAGCTTGGGACAGGGGGCAAATGAGCAGTTCTTC.

The chain employs TRBV21-1 and TRBJ2-6; TRBD1 reflects the table's D call only, with no check against the DNA. TRBV21-1 has pseudogene status. This CDR3 spans 18 amino acids. The CDR3 sequence: CASSKEGQGDSGANVLTF. CDR3 in DNA: TGTGCCAGCAGCAAGGAGGGACAGGGTGACTCTGGGGCCAACGTCCTGACTTTC.

V usage is TRBV6-5 and J usage is TRBJ1-2, with TRBD1 identical over 8 bases. Germline CDR1 is MNHEY and CDR2 is SVGAGI. There are 15 residues in the CDR3. V lost 1 base and J lost 3; bases outside the gene matches: 4. CDR3 coding DNA: TGTGCCAGCAGTTACTTAGGACAGGGCTACTATGGCTACACCTTC. This translates into CASSYLGQGYYGYTF.

The genes are TRBV2 and TRBJ2-7; possibly TRBD1 for D (5 bases). The V and J ends lost 5 bases and 0 bases respectively, with 11 bases between them. From germline, CDR1 is SNHLY and CDR2 FYNNEI. The CDR3 runs to 14 residues. The CDR3: CASSWGRDSYEQYF. For the CDR3, the DNA is TGTGCCAGCAGTTGGGGCAGGGACTCCTACGAGCAGTACTTC.

The chain employs TRBV2 and TRBJ2-3, with 10 nucleotides matching TRBD1. The length of the CDR3 is 15 residues. V lost 7 bases, J lost 3 bases, and 7 bases stayed unmatched. The germline CDR1 and CDR2 sequences are SNHLY and FYNNEI. Here the CDR3 reads CASKARDRGTDTQYF. The DNA of the CDR3 is TGTGCCAGCAAAGCTAGGGACAGGGGAACAGATACGCAGTATTTT.

The J gene is TRBJ1-2, the V gene TRBV25-1; no reliable D call. The CDR3 is 13 residues long. V was trimmed by 7 bases and J by 4 bases, leaving 13 bases between them. The V gene's germline CDR1 is MGHDK and CDR2 SYGVNS. Written as DNA, the CDR3 is TGTGCCAGCACCCCCGGGGAACGCTATGGCTACACCTTC. Protein sequence: CASTPGERYGYTF.

V usage is TRBV10-3 and J usage is TRBJ2-1; D might be TRBD1 (5 bases). Per the germline V gene, CDR1 is ENHRY and CDR2 is SYGVKD. Trimming stripped 2 bases from V and 0 bases from J, with 11 bases between. The CDR3 totals 16 residues. In nucleotides, the CDR3 is TGTGCCATCAGTGAGGCAGGGTTAAGCTCCTACAATGAGCAGTTCTTC. This sequence encodes CAISEAGLSSYNEQFF.

The chain employs TRBV7-9 and TRBJ1-2; no definite D call. The CDR3 is 13 residues long. V lost 6 bases to trimming and J lost 5 bases, with 13 bases between them. The germline CDR1 and CDR2 sequences are SEHNR and FQNEAQ (reference sequence). The CDR3 sequence is CASSPPGEYGYTF. The CDR3 DNA reads TGTGCCAGCAGTCCCCCTGGGGAGTATGGCTACACCTTC.

The V gene is TRBV6-5, the J gene TRBJ2-3, with 9 bases aligning to TRBD1. V gave up 6 bases and J gave up 6 bases; unmatched junction bases: 10. Germline V gives CDR1 MNHEY, CDR2 SVGAGI. This CDR3 comprises 15 residues. The CDR3 sequence is CASRGPGQGVDTQYF. The CDR3 coding sequence is TGTGCCAGCAGAGGACCGGGACAGGGCGTGGATACGCAGTATTTT.

This clone was counted between two and nine times. The V and J genes are TRBV19 and TRBJ2-1; D remains ambiguous. The V and J ends lost 1 base and 5 bases respectively, with 6 bases between them. This CDR3 contains 13 residues. The germline CDR1 and CDR2 sequences are LNHDA and SQIVND (reference sequence). CDR3 residues: CASSIALNNEQFF. CDR3 sequence (DNA): TGTGCCAGTAGTATAGCCCTTAACAATGAGCAGTTCTTC.

This chain joins TRBV13 and TRBJ1-2; D remains ambiguous. There are 14 residues in the CDR3. Deletions cut 3 bases from V and 4 bases from J, with 12 bases between. Germline V gene data show CDR1 as PRHDT and CDR2 as FYEKMQ (reference sequence). CDR3 DNA sequence: TGTGCCAGCAGCTTCGGAGGGAACCTCTATGGCTACACCTTC. Residues: CASSFGGNLYGYTF.

The rearrangement links TRBV18 to TRBJ1-1; D is possibly TRBD1 (5 bases). The germline gives CDR1 KGHSH, CDR2 LQKENI. The CDR3 length is 17 residues. V lost 2 bases and J 4 bases, leaving 20 bases between the germline ends. The CDR3 nucleotides are TGTGCCAGCTCACCAGCCGGGGGTGTTGTACAAAGCACTGAAGCTTTCTTT. Encoded protein: CASSPAGGVVQSTEAFF.

CDR3 residues: CATGGVDGYTF. CDR3 sequence (DNA): TGTGCCACAGGGGGAGTTGATGGCTACACCTTC. This sequence joins TRBV9 and TRBJ1-2, with 7 bases lining up with TRBD1. The CDR3 length is 11 residues. J was trimmed by 6 bases and V by 9 bases; bases with no gene match: 5. From germline, CDR1 is SGDLS and CDR2 YYNGEE.

The chain couples TRBV27 to TRBJ2-1; 11 bases align to TRBD2. Germline trimming cut 2 bases from V and 10 bases from J; bases unmatched to any gene: 13. This CDR3 contains 17 residues. The germline V gene encodes CDR1 MNHEY and CDR2 SMNVEV (reference sequence). The DNA for the CDR3 is TGTGCCAGCAGTTTACCCCTAGCGGGAGGTCGCCGGGGCGAGCAGTTCTTC. Protein sequence: CASSLPLAGGRRGEQFF.

This chain joins TRBV14 and TRBJ2-4; perhaps TRBD2 as D (5 bases). Germline V gives CDR1 SGHDN, CDR2 FVKESK. CDR3 length: 15 residues. The germline V and J ends were trimmed by 6 bases and 1 base, with 13 bases remaining between them. DNA of the CDR3: TGTGCCAGCAGTCCGCGGGTTTTTGCCAAAAACATTCAGTACTTC. This sequence encodes CASSPRVFAKNIQYF.

This clone was recorded only once. The chain links TRBV6-6 to TRBJ1-3; possible D gene TRBD1, 6 bases. There are 15 residues in the CDR3. Germline CDR1 and CDR2: MNHNY and SVGAGI (reference sequence). Between the trimmed V and J ends, which lost 6 bases and 4 bases, there was a span of 16 bases. CDR3 DNA: TGTGCCAGCAGCCCCGGACAGAACAAAGGAAACACCATATATTTT. Translated: CASSPGQNKGNTIYF.

The chain carries TRBV6-6 and TRBJ1-5, with unresolved D. The V end lost 0 bases, the J end lost 0 bases, and 9 bases lay between the germline ends. This CDR3 region has 16 residues. CDR1 and CDR2 from the germline V gene are MNHNY and SVGAGI (reference sequence). The DNA of the CDR3 is TGTGCCAGCAGTTACTCGTCCCGGGATAGCAATCAGCCCCAGCATTTT. Encoded protein: CASSYSSRDSNQPQHF.

Remarks on this clone: This specimen includes other DNA sequences encoding the same CDR3. This sequence joins TRBV27 and TRBJ1-2, with no clear D. The CDR3 sequence is 13 residues long. Germline lookup yields CDR1 MNHEY and CDR2 SMNVEV (reference sequence). The germline V and J ends were trimmed by 2 bases and 2 bases, with 6 bases remaining between them. The CDR3, as DNA: TGTGCCAGCAGTTTACGGGAGAACTATGGCTACACCTTC. This codes for CASSLRENYGYTF.

The rearrangement links TRBV9 to TRBJ1-2; a possible D gene is TRBD1 (6 bases). V was pared by 4 bases and J by 3 bases, with 19 bases between. The CDR3 consists of 16 residues. In germline, CDR1 is SGDLS, CDR2 YYNGEE. CDR3 sequence (DNA): TGTGCCAGCAGCCCCCCCGGCAGGGGAAGAGACTATGGCTACACCTTC. It encodes CASSPPGRGRDYGYTF.

This chain uses TRBV4-1 with TRBJ2-4, with 7 positions matching TRBD1. Germline assignment: CDR1 MGHRA and CDR2 YSYEKL. The V and J ends lost 3 bases and 6 bases, in that order; junction bases with no gene match: 11. The CDR3 runs to 16 residues. The CDR3 sequence is CASSQVTTGIGNIQYF. The DNA of the CDR3 is TGCGCCAGCAGCCAGGTCACGACAGGGATTGGAAACATTCAGTACTTC.

The count of this clone is one. The chain uses TRBV4-2 and TRBJ1-1; 7 positions agree with TRBD1. The CDR3 spans 14 residues. Germline V gene sequence: CDR1 LGHNA, CDR2 YNFKEQ. J gave up 4 bases and V 1 base, and 3 bases lay outside the gene matches. The CDR3 here is CASSQGSGGTEAFF. Here the CDR3 DNA reads TGTGCCAGCAGCCAAGGGTCAGGGGGCACTGAAGCTTTCTTT.

The rearrangement links TRBV27 to TRBJ1-1, with 9 bases that match TRBD1. V trimming: 6 bases; J trimming: 5 bases; junction bases outside the gene matches: 10. Germline V gives CDR1 MNHEY, CDR2 SMNVEV (reference sequence). This CDR3 is built from 15 residues. Written as DNA, the CDR3 is TGTGCCAGCAGCCCTTGGGGGACAGGGAAGACTGAAGCTTTCTTT. This sequence encodes CASSPWGTGKTEAFF.